This entry features one T cell receptor (beta chain) sequence. Its antigen is undetermined. CDR1 GTSNPN and CDR2 SVGIG come from the germline V gene (reference sequence). V was trimmed by 4 bases and J by 0 bases, leaving 4 bases between them. The CDR3 is 11 amino acids. Clones were read by immunoSEQ multiplex PCR, and TCRdb kept only the in-frame ones, dropping some. The sample shows 37,000 or so clones, around 84% of them seen only once. This specimen belongs to a study of lymphopenia after photon versus proton radiotherapy. Study-wide points: Post-nadir TCR diversity decline inversely tracked overall survival among those who died. Oligoclonal CD8+ Temra expansion after nadir drove photon patients' diversity drop.

V usage is TRBV30 and J usage is TRBJ2-7; the D is unclear. The clonotype originates from a woman in her seventies with pancreatic cancer. Some clones in this sample may be carry-over from other donors' samples. Sequences were derived from peripheral blood, sampled from a patient treated with proton-based radiotherapy. In nucleotides, the CDR3 is TGTGCCTGGACAACCTCCTACGAGCAGTACTTC. It specifies CAWTTSYEQYF.